A single sample gave rise to the 5 T cell receptor beta chains below, sequenced in a study of CD8 T cells in Susac syndrome. Reverse transcription used roughly 0.5 to 1 ug RNA and random hexamers. TCRdb analysed the immunoSEQ multiplex PCR reads with MiXCR anew, one entry per CDR3 protein. The sample includes some 200,000 distinct CDR3 sequences, over 90% of them seen just once. The sequencing sample was made of CD4+ T cells from PBMCs. Receptor source: a human donor with multiple sclerosis.

This chain connects TRBV12-3 or TRBV12-4 to TRBJ2-1; D call uncertain. The CDR3 consists of 11 residues. Trimming took 5 bases from V and 9 from J, leaving 8 bases between them. Written as DNA, the CDR3 is TGTGCCAGCAGTCTAGGTTTTGAGCAGTTCTTC. Translation: CASSLGFEQFF.

This clonotype showed up just a few times. The V gene is TRBV10-3, the J gene TRBJ2-7; weak D call: TRBD1 (5 bases). Germline assignment: CDR1 ENHRY and CDR2 SYGVKD. Trimming cost V 8 bases and J 1 base, with 9 bases left between them. The CDR3 loop spans 12 amino acids. The CDR3 coding sequence is TGTGCCATCGGTCGACAGTCCTACGAGCAGTACTTC. It codes for CAIGRQSYEQYF.

The chain uses TRBV24-1 and TRBJ2-1; 7 nucleotides line up with TRBD2. The junction had 5 bases not matched to a gene; V was cut back by 0 bases and J by 4 bases. The CDR3 runs to 16 residues. CDR1 KGHDR and CDR2 SFDVKD come from the germline V gene. In DNA, the CDR3 is TGTGCCACCAGTGATTTGGGCCAGGGAGGGTACAATGAGCAGTTCTTC. Translation gives CATSDLGQGGYNEQFF.

This clonotype has only a few counts. CDR3 in amino acids: CASSQGTSGSSYNEQFF. The CDR3 coding sequence is TGTGCCAGCAGCCAAGGGACTAGCGGGAGCTCCTACAATGAGCAGTTCTTC. This chain links TRBV3-1 with TRBJ2-1, with 13 bases that match TRBD2. The germline V gene has CDR1 LGHDT and CDR2 YNNKEL (reference sequence). The CDR3 sequence is 17 residues long. V dropped 1 base and J dropped 0; count of bases not matched to a gene: 0.

The CDR3 bases are TGTGCCAGCAGCGTCTCGGGACAGTCGAACACTGAAGCTTTCTTT. Its protein is CASSVSGQSNTEAFF. The V and J genes are TRBV9 and TRBJ1-1, with TRBD1 matching 7 bases. CDR1 is SGDLS, CDR2 YYNGEE, per germline. The CDR3 sequence is 15 residues long. The J segment lost 1 base and the V segment lost 2 bases, leaving 5 bases of the junction unmatched.